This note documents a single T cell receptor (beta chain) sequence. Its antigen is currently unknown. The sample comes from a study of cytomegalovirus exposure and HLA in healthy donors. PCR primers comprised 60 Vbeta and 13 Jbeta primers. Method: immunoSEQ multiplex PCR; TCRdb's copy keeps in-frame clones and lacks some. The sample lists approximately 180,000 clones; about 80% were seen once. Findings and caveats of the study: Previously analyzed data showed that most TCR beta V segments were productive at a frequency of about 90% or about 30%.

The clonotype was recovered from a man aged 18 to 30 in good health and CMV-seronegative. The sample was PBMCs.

For the CDR3, the DNA is TGTGCCAGCTCCCCCAGGCCAAATGAAAAACTGTTTTTT. Its translation: CASSPRPNEKLFF. The chain recombines TRBV5-6 with TRBJ1-4; unclear D gene. The CDR3 has 13 amino acids. In germline, CDR1 is SGHDT, CDR2 YYEEEE. V was trimmed by 7 bases and J by 5 bases, leaving 12 bases between them.